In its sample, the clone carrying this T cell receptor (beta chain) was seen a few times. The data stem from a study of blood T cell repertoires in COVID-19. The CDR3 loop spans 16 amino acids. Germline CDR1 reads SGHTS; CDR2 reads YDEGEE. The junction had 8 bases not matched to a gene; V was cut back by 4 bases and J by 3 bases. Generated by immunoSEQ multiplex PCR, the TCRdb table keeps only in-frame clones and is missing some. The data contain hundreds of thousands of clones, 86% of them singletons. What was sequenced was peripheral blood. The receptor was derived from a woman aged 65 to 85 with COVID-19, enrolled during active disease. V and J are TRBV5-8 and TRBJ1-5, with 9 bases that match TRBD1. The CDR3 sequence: CASSLGRQGVNQPQHF. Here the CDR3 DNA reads TGTGCCAGCAGCCTCGGAAGACAGGGGGTCAATCAGCCCCAGCATTTT. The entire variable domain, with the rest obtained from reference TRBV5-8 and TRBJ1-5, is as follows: EAGVTQSPTHLIKTRGQQATLRCSPISGHTSVYWYQQALGLGLQFLLWYDEGEERNRGNFPPRFSGRQFPNYSSELNVNALELEDSALYLCASSLGRQGVNQPQHFGDGTRLSIL.